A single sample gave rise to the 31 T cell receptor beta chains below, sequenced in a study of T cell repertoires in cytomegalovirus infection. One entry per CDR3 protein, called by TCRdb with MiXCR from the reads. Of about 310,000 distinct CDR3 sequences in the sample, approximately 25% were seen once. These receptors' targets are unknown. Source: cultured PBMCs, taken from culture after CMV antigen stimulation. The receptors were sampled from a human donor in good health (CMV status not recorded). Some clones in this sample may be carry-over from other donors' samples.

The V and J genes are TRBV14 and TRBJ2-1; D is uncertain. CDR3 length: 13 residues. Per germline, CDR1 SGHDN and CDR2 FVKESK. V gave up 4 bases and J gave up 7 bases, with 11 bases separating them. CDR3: CASSPTRWNEQFF. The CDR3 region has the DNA TGTGCCAGCAGCCCGACTCGATGGAATGAGCAGTTCTTC.

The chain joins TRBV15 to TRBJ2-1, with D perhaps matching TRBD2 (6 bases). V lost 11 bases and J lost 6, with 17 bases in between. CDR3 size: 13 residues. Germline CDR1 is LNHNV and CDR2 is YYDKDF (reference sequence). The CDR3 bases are TGTGCCGCCGGGACTGTATCTATCAATGAGCAGTTCTTC. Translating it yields CAAGTVSINEQFF.

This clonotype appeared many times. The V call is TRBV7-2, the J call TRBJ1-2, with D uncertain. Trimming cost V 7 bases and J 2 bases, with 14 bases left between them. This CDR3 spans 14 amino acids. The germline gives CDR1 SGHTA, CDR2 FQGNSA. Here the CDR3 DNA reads TGTGCCAGCACCCCTAGCGAGGGCAACTATGGCTACACCTTC. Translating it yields CASTPSEGNYGYTF.

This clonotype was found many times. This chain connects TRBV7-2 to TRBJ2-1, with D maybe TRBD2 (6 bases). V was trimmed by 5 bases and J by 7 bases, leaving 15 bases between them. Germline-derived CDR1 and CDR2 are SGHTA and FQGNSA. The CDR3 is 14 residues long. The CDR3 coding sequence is TGTGCCAGCAGCCCCAGGACTACGGATAATGAGCAGTTCTTC. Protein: CASSPRTTDNEQFF.

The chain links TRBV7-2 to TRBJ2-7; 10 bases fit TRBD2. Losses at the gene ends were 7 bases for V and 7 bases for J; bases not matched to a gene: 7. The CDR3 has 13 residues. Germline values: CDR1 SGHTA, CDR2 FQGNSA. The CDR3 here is CASKPSGRGEQYV. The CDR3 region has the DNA TGTGCCAGCAAGCCGAGCGGGAGGGGGGAGCAGTACGTC.

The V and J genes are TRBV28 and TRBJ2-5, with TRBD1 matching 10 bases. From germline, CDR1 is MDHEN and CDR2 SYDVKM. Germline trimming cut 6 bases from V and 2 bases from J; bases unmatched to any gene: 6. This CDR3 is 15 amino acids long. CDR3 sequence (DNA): TGTGCCAGCAGACCGACAGGGGGCAAGCAAGAGACCCAGTACTTC. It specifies CASRPTGGKQETQYF.

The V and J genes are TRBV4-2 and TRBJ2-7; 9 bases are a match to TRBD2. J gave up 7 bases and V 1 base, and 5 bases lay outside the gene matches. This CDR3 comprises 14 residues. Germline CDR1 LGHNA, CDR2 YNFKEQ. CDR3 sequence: CASSQGGTSTEQYF. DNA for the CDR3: TGTGCCAGCAGCCAAGGAGGGACTAGCACGGAGCAGTACTTC.

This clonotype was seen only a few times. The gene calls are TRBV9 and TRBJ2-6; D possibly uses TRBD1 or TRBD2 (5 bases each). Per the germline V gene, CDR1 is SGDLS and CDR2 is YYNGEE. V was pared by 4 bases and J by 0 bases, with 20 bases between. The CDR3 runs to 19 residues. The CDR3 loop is CASSKGIGAQSSGANVLTF. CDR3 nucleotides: TGTGCCAGCAGCAAAGGGATCGGGGCCCAAAGCTCTGGGGCCAACGTCCTGACTTTC.

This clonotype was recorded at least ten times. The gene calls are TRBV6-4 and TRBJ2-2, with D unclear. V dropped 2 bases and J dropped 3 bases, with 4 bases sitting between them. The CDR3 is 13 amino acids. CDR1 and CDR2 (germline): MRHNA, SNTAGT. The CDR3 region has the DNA TGTGCCAGCAGTGACAGGGACACCGGGGAGCTGTTTTTT. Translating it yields CASSDRDTGELFF.

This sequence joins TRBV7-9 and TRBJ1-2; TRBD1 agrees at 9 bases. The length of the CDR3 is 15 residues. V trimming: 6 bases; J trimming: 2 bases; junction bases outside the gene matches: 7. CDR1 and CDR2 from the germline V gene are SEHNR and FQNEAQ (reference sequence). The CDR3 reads CASRSGTGNNYGYTF. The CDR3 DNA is TGTGCCAGCAGGAGTGGGACAGGGAACAACTATGGCTACACCTTC.

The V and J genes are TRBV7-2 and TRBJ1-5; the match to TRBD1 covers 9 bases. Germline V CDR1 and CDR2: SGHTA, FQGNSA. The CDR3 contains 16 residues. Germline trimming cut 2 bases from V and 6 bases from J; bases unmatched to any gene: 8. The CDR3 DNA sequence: TGTGCCAGCAGCTTACCGGGACAGGGAGTGGGTCAGCCCCAGCATTTT. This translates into CASSLPGQGVGQPQHF.

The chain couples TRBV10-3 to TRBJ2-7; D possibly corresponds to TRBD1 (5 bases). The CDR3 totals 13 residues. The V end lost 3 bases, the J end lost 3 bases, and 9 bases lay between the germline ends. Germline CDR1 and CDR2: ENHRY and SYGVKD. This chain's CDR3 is CAISDGAYYEQYF. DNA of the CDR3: TGTGCCATCAGTGATGGGGCTTACTACGAGCAGTACTTC.

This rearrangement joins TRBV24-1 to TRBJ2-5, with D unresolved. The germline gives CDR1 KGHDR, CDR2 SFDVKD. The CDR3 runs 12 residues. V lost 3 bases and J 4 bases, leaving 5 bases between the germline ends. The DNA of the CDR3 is TGTGCCACCAGTGATCCCGGAGAGACCCAGTACTTC. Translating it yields CATSDPGETQYF.

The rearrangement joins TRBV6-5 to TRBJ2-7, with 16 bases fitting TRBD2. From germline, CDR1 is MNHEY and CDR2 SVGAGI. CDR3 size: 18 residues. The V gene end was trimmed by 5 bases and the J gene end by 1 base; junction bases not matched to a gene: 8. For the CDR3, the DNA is TGTGCCAGCAGTGAAGGGACTAGCGGGAGGGGTGGGTCCTACGAGCAGTACGTC. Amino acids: CASSEGTSGRGGSYEQYV.

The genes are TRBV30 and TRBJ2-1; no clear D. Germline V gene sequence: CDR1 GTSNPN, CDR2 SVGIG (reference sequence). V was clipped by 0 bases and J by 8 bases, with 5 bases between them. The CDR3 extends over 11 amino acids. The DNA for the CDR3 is TGTGCCTGGAGTGTAAGGGATGAGCAGTTCTTC. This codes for CAWSVRDEQFF.

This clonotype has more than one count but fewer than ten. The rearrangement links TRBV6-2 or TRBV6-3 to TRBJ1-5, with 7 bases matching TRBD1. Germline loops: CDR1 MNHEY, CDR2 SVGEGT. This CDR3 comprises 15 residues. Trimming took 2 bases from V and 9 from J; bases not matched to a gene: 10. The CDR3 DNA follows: TGTGCCAGCAGTTACCGACAGGGAAGGCGAGGGCCCCAGCATTTT. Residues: CASSYRQGRRGPQHF.

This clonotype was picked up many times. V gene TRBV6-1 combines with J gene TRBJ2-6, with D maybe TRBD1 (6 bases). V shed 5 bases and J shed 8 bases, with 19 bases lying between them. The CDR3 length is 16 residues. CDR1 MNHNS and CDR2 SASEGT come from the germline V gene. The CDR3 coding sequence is TGTGCCAGCAGTTCCCAGGGGACCGTGGGAACCAACGTCCTGACTTTC. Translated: CASSSQGTVGTNVLTF.

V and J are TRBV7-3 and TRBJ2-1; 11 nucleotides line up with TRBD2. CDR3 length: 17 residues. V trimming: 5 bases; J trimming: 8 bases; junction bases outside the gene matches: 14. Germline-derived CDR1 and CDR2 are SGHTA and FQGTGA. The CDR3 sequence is CASSPGSGRARHYEQFF. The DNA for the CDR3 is TGTGCCAGCAGCCCAGGTAGCGGGAGGGCCCGTCATTATGAGCAGTTCTTC.

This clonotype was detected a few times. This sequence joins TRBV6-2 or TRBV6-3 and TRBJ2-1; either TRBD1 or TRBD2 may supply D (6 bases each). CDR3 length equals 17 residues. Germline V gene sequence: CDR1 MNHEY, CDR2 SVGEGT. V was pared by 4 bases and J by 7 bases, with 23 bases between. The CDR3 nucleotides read TGTGCCAGCAGTTCCCACCCCGGGACTCCCCAGGGGAATGAGCAGTTCTTC. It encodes CASSSHPGTPQGNEQFF.

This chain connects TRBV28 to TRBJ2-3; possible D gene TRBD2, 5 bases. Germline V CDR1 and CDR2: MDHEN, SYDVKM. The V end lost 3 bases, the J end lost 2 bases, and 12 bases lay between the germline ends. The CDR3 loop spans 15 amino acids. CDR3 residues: CASSLSADSTDTQYF. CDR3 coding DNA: TGTGCCAGCAGTTTGTCGGCGGACTCCACAGATACGCAGTATTTT.

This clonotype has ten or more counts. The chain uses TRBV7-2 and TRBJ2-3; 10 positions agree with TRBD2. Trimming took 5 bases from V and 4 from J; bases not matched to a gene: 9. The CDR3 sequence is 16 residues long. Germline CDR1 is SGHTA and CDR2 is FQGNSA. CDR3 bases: TGTGCCAGCAGCGGACAAAGCGGGAGGGTCTCAGATACGCAGTATTTT. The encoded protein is CASSGQSGRVSDTQYF. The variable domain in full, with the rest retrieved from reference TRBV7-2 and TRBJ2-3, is GAGVSQSPSNKVTEKGKDVELRCDPISGHTALYWYRQSLGQGLEFLIYFQGNSAPDKSGLPSDRFSAERTGGSVSTLTIQRTQQEDSAVYLCASSGQSGRVSDTQYFGPGTRLTVL.

CDR3: CSAERPGTDTQYF. CDR3 in DNA: TGCAGTGCTGAGAGACCGGGTACAGATACGCAGTATTTT. This chain uses TRBV20-1 with TRBJ2-3; D is unclear. The CDR3 length is 13 residues. Germline CDR1 and CDR2: DFQATT and SNEGSKA (reference sequence). V was shortened by 5 bases and J by 3 bases, with 12 bases between the two germline ends.

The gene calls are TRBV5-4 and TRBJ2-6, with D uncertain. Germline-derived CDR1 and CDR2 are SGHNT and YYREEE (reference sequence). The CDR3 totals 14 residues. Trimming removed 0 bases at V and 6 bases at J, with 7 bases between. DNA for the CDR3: TGTGCCAGCAGCTTGGGCACACAGGCCAACGTCCTGACTTTC. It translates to CASSLGTQANVLTF.

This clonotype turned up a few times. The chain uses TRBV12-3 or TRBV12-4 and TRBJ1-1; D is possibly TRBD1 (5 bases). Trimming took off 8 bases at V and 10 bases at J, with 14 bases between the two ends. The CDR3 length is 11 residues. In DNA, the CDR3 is TGTGCCAGCTCAGACAGTCTCCGAGCTTTCTTT. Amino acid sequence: CASSDSLRAFF.

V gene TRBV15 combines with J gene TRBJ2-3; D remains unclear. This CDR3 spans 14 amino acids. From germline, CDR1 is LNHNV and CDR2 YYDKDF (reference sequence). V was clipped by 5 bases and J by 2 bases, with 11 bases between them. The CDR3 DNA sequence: TGTGCCACCAGCTTGGACCTGAACACAGATACGCAGTATTTT. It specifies CATSLDLNTDTQYF.

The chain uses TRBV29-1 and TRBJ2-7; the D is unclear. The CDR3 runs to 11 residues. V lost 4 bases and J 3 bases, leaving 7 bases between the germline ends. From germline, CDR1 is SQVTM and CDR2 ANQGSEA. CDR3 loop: CSVVMDYEQYV. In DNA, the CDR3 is TGCAGCGTTGTGATGGACTACGAGCAGTACGTC.

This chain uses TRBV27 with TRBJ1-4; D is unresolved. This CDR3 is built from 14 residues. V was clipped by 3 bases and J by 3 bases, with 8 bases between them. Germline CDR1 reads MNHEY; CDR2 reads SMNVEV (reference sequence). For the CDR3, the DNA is TGTGCCAGCAGTTTCGGGGTAGCTAATGAAAAACTGTTTTTT. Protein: CASSFGVANEKLFF.

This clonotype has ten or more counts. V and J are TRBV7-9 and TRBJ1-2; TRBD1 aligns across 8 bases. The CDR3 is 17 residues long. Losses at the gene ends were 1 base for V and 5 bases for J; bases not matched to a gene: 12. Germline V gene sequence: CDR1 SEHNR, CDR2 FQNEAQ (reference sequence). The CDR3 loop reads CASSLEWTGISLYGYTF. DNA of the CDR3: TGTGCCAGCAGCTTAGAATGGACAGGGATCAGCCTATATGGCTACACCTTC.

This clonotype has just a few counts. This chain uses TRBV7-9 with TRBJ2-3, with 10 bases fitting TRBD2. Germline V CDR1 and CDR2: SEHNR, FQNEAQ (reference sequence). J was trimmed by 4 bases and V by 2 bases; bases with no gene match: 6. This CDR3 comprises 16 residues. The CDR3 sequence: CASSLRSGRAADTQYF. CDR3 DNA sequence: TGTGCCAGCAGCTTAAGAAGCGGGAGGGCCGCAGATACGCAGTATTTT.

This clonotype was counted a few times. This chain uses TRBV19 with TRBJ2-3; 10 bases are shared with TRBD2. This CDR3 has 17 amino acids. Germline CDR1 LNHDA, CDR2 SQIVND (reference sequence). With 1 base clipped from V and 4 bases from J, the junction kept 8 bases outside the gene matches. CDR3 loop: CASSIGASGRTSDTQYF. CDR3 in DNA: TGTGCCAGTAGTATAGGCGCTAGCGGGAGAACATCAGATACGCAGTATTTT. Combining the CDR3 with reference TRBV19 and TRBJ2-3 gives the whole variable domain DGGITQSPKYLFRKEGQNVTLSCEQNLNHDAMYWYRQDPGQGLRLIYYSQIVNDFQKGDIAEGYSVSREKKESFPLTVTSAQKNPTAFYLCASSIGASGRTSDTQYFGPGTRLTVL.

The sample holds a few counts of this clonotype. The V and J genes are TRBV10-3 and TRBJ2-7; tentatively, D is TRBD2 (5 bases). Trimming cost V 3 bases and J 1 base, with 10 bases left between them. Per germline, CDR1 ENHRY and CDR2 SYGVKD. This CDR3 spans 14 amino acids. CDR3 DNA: TGTGCCATCAGTGACGGACGGGGATCCTACGAGCAGTACTTC. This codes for CAISDGRGSYEQYF.